The text below deals with one T cell receptor beta chain. Original data processing: Estimates of nucleated cell counts were drawn from the amplification of reference gene primers. Only in-frame clones appear in the TCRdb table, and some are missing; sequencing was by immunoSEQ multiplex PCR. The V and J calls and the clone size are those of that table, but D and trimming were determined from the DNA. This sample has tens of thousands of clones, with approximately 78% found just once. These data belong to a study of blood T cell repertoires in COVID-19. At the level of the study: Researchers got acute and convalescent COVID-19 samples from the United States, Italy and Spain. Sample material is recorded as cDNA or gDNA derived from T cells, B-cell-depleted T cells, or PBMCs.

The germline V gene encodes CDR1 LGHDT and CDR2 YNNKEL (reference sequence). Trimming cost V 4 bases and J 12 bases, with 15 bases left between them. The CDR3 has 13 residues. The rearrangement joins TRBV3-1 (or the pseudogene TRBV3-2) to TRBJ1-4; TRBD1 might be the D (5 bases). The sequenced material came from peripheral blood. The TCR sequence derives from a human donor in a cohort sampled during active COVID-19. The CDR3 region has the DNA TGTGCCAGCAGCCCCAAGGCGGGGGTGGAACTGTTTTTT. It specifies CASSPKAGVELFF.